The 21 T cell receptor beta chains given below trace back to one sample, sequenced in a study of identical twins. TCRdb ran MiXCR on the 5' RACE reads and lists one entry per CDR3 protein. Of 500,000 to 650,000 distinct CDR3 sequences in the sample, 7.1% were seen once. This sample was shared with a second study, whose subject was yellow fever vaccine responses in identical twins.

What was sequenced was PBMCs. The receptors originated from a woman younger than 30 in good health.

The chain recombines TRBV10-3 with TRBJ1-6, with D unclear. The CDR3 consists of 14 residues. The germline V gene encodes CDR1 ENHRY and CDR2 SYGVKD. V was clipped by 0 bases and J by 7 bases, with 7 bases between them. CDR3 in amino acids: CAISESVRNSPLHF. The CDR3 DNA sequence: TGTGCCATCAGTGAGTCCGTCCGAAATTCACCCCTCCACTTT.

This clonotype was recorded a few times. The chain couples TRBV5-1 to TRBJ1-6, with no clear D. V shed 4 bases and J shed 5 bases, with 13 bases lying between them. The CDR3 runs 15 residues. CDR1 is SGHRS, CDR2 YFSETQ, per germline. DNA of the CDR3: TGCGCCAGCAGCAGCGGGCTAGCAAATAATTCACCCCTCCACTTT. As protein: CASSSGLANNSPLHF.

V is TRBV5-6 and J is TRBJ2-3, with no clear D. The CDR3 totals 16 residues. The germline gives CDR1 SGHDT, CDR2 YYEEEE. Trimming stripped 4 bases from V and 6 bases from J, with 21 bases between. Here the CDR3 reads CASSPLPGSVRDTQYF. For the CDR3, the DNA is TGTGCCAGCAGCCCCCTCCCGGGCAGCGTACGTGATACGCAGTATTTT.

This clonotype has a count of ten or more. The V call is TRBV7-3, the J call TRBJ2-2; no reliable D call. The CDR3 spans 14 residues. The germline CDR1 and CDR2 sequences are SGHTA and FQGTGA. The germline V and J ends were trimmed by 5 bases and 0 bases, with 7 bases remaining between them. CDR3 protein: CASSLTANTGELFF. CDR3 DNA: TGTGCCAGCAGCCTGACCGCGAACACCGGGGAGCTGTTTTTT.

The CDR3 protein is CASSQTDSDTGELFF. The CDR3 DNA sequence: TGCGCCAGCAGCCAAACAGACTCGGACACCGGGGAGCTGTTTTTT. The chain links TRBV4-1 to TRBJ2-2; D is ambiguous. Trimming stripped 2 bases from V and 3 bases from J, with 10 bases between. The CDR3 contains 15 residues. CDR1 is MGHRA, CDR2 YSYEKL, per germline.

This chain joins TRBV28 and TRBJ2-5; TRBD1 might be the D (6 bases). The V end was cut by 6 bases, the J end by 4 bases, with 18 bases between. Per the germline V gene, CDR1 is MDHEN and CDR2 is SYDVKM. This CDR3 is 15 amino acids long. CDR3 sequence reads: CASSRKPGHRETQYF. For the CDR3, the DNA is TGTGCCAGCAGCAGAAAACCGGGACACCGAGAGACCCAGTACTTC.

This clonotype showed up many times. This chain joins TRBV20-1 and TRBJ1-5; the match to TRBD1 covers 7 bases. V was clipped by 5 bases and J by 4 bases; unmatched bases: 11. Germline lookup yields CDR1 DFQATT and CDR2 SNEGSKA (reference sequence). The CDR3 runs 15 residues. CDR3 loop: CSAAGRDSPNQPQHF. Written as DNA, the CDR3 is TGCAGTGCTGCCGGGCGGGACAGTCCTAATCAGCCCCAGCATTTT.

The gene calls are TRBV7-8 and TRBJ2-2, with a weak D call TRBD1 (6 bases). The ends were cut back, 1 base at V and 4 bases at J, with 16 bases in the middle. The CDR3 is 17 amino acids. Germline assignment: CDR1 SGHVS and CDR2 FQNEAQ. This CDR3 is CASSLEDSLRVTGELFF. The CDR3 DNA is TGTGCCAGCAGCTTAGAGGACAGTTTAAGGGTCACCGGGGAGCTGTTTTTT.

Concerning this clonotype itself: The junction differs from germline at one of its ends, possibly a read error. This sequence joins TRBV12-3 or TRBV12-4 and TRBJ2-1, with 8 bases fitting TRBD2. This CDR3 spans 14 amino acids. The CDR3 reads CASCFSGVYNEQFF. As DNA, the CDR3 is TGTGCCAGCTGTTTTAGCGGGGTCTACAATGAGCAGTTCTTC.

The chain is built from TRBV20-1 and TRBJ2-1; 8 bases are shared with TRBD1. In germline, CDR1 is DFQATT, CDR2 SNEGSKA (reference sequence). The V segment lost 2 bases and the J segment 4 bases; nucleotides outside the gene matches: 7. This CDR3 is 15 amino acids long. CDR3 sequence (DNA): TGCAGTGCTAGAAAGCGGACAGGGATATACAATGAGCAGTTCTTC. Its protein is CSARKRTGIYNEQFF.

This clonotype was seen more than once but under ten times. CDR3 region: CASSLGAALAQSQVDTGELFF. The CDR3 DNA sequence: TGTGCCAGCAGTTTAGGCGCCGCGCTCGCCCAATCCCAAGTCGACACCGGGGAGCTGTTTTTT. This chain joins TRBV12-3 or TRBV12-4 and TRBJ2-2; D remains unclear. CDR3 length: 21 residues. Between the trimmed V and J ends, which lost 1 base and 3 bases, there was a span of 27 bases.

The sample holds a few counts of this clonotype. This sequence joins TRBV7-9 and TRBJ1-6; D gene uncertain. Trimming stripped 6 bases from V and 4 bases from J, with 13 bases between. CDR1 is SEHNR, CDR2 FQNEAQ, per germline (reference sequence). This CDR3 has 15 amino acids. CDR3 amino acids: CASSPPRGYNSPLHF. The CDR3 DNA is TGTGCCAGCAGTCCCCCCCGAGGGTATAATTCACCCCTCCACTTT.

Concerning this clonotype itself: Compared with germline, one end of the junction differs, possibly owing to a read error. The genes are TRBV10-3 and TRBJ2-2; D is ambiguous. The CDR3 spans 14 residues. Germline CDR1 reads ENHRY; CDR2 reads SYGVKD. The CDR3 loop reads CAIRTLSNTWELFF. The DNA for the CDR3 is TGTGCCATAAGAACCCTATCGAACACCTGGGAGCTGTTTTTT.

The table lists this clonotype with a few counts. The CDR3 spells CALGERLMNTEAFF. Here the CDR3 DNA reads TGTGCCCTGGGGGAGCGTCTGATGAACACTGAAGCTTTCTTT. V and J are TRBV7-9 and TRBJ1-1; a weak D match, TRBD1 (5 bases). This CDR3 has 14 residues. The ends were cut back, 11 bases at V and 0 bases at J, with 16 bases in the middle. The V gene's germline CDR1 is SEHNR and CDR2 FQNEAQ (reference sequence).

The chain couples TRBV4-2 to TRBJ1-6, with 7 bases fitting TRBD1. V lost 2 bases, J lost 1 base, and 8 bases stayed unmatched. CDR1 and CDR2 from the germline V gene are LGHNA and YNFKEQ. CDR3 length equals 18 residues. The CDR3 loop reads CASSQHTGTVSYNSPLHF. The CDR3 DNA follows: TGTGCCAGCAGCCAACATACAGGGACAGTTTCCTATAATTCACCCCTCCACTTT.

Comment on this clonotype: A much larger clone differs from this one at a single base, so this may be a read error. The chain employs TRBV7-9 and TRBJ2-6; D possibly corresponds to TRBD1 (5 bases). Germline loops: CDR1 SEHNR, CDR2 FQNEAQ (reference sequence). CDR3 length: 14 residues. The CDR3 coding sequence is TGTGCCAGCAGCTTACTGTCTGGGGCCAACGGCCTGACTTTC. Protein sequence: CASSLLSGANGLTF. Full variable domain (remainder filled in from reference TRBV7-9 and TRBJ2-6): DTGVSQNPRHKITKRGQNVTFRCDPISEHNRLYWYRQTLGQGPEFLTYFQNEAQLEKSRLLSDRFSAERPKGSFSTLEIQRTEQGDSAMYLCASSLLSGANGLTFGAGSRLTVL.

This clonotype occurred a few times. The chain couples TRBV7-8 to TRBJ2-3; 13 positions agree with TRBD2. V dropped 6 bases and J dropped 0; count of bases not matched to a gene: 15. CDR1 and CDR2 from the germline V gene are SGHVS and FQNEAQ. The CDR3 has 20 residues. The CDR3 spells CASSYIGLAGEFSSTDTQYF. CDR3 in DNA: TGTGCCAGCAGTTATATAGGACTAGCGGGAGAGTTTTCTAGCACAGATACGCAGTATTTT.

The V and J genes are TRBV6-1 and TRBJ1-1; D remains ambiguous. Germline V gene sequence: CDR1 MNHNS, CDR2 SASEGT. V lost 0 bases and J lost 11, with 10 bases in between. This CDR3 is 12 amino acids long. The CDR3 DNA follows: TGTGCCAGCAGTGAAGCGCGGGATGGCGCTTTCTTT. Encoded protein: CASSEARDGAFF.

This clonotype was counted only a few times. The J gene is TRBJ2-1, the V gene TRBV7-6; a weak D match, TRBD2 (6 bases). CDR3 length: 15 residues. V lost 5 bases and J lost 8, with 19 bases in between. Germline CDR1 reads SGHVS; CDR2 reads FNYEAQ. The CDR3 coding sequence is TGTGCCAGCAGCCCCCGGACGGGAGCTTTGGATGAGCAGTTCTTC. This encodes CASSPRTGALDEQFF.

This chain joins TRBV20-1 and TRBJ2-3; maybe TRBD2 (5 bases). V dropped 6 bases and J dropped 2 bases, with 12 bases sitting between them. Germline loops: CDR1 DFQATT, CDR2 SNEGSKA (reference sequence). This CDR3 region has 13 residues. The CDR3 here is CSAAEDPTDTQYF. The CDR3 nucleotides are TGCAGTGCGGCGGAGGACCCCACAGATACGCAGTATTTT.

The V and J genes are TRBV4-1 and TRBJ1-3, with a weak D call TRBD1 (5 bases). V dropped 2 bases and J dropped 0 bases, with 8 bases sitting between them. This CDR3 region has 15 residues. Germline V gene sequence: CDR1 MGHRA, CDR2 YSYEKL. This chain's CDR3 is CASSQQQASGNTIYF. Written as DNA, the CDR3 is TGCGCCAGCAGCCAACAACAGGCCTCTGGAAACACCATATATTTT.